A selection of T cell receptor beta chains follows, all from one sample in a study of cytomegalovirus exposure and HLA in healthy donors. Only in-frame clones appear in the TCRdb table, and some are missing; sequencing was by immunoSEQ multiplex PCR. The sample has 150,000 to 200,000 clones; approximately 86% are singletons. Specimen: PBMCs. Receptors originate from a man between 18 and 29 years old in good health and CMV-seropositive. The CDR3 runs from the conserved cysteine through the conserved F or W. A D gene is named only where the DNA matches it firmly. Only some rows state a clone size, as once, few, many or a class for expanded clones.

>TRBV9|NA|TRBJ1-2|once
CASSAGIYGYTF
TGTGCCAGCAGCGCCGGGATCTATGGCTACACCTTC
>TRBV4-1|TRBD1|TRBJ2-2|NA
CASSRDWTGSYTGELFF
TGCGCCAGCAGCCGAGACTGGACAGGGAGTTACACCGGGGAGCTGTTTTTT
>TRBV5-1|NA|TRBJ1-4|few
CASSPTGLDEKLFF
TGCGCCAGCAGCCCAACAGGGCTCGATGAAAAACTGTTTTTT
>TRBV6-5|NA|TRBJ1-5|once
CASSPGASLRPQHF
TGTGCCAGCAGTCCAGGGGCTTCCCTGAGGCCCCAGCATTTT
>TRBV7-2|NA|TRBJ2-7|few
CASSTQTATKQYF
TGTGCCAGCAGCACACAGACGGCAACGAAACAGTACTTC
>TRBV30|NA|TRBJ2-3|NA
CAWSPGGTQYF
TGTGCCTGGAGCCCCGGAGGTACGCAGTATTTT
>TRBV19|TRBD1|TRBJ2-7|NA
CASSPTGGEQYF
TGTGCCAGTAGTCCGACAGGGGGCGAGCAGTACTTC
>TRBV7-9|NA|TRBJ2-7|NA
CASSFGLGEQYF
TGTGCCAGCAGCTTCGGGTTGGGCGAGCAGTACTTC
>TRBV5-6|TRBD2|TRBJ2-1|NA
CASSSSLPSGPYNEQFF
TGTGCCAGCAGCTCCAGCCTACCTAGCGGCCCCTACAATGAGCAGTTCTTC
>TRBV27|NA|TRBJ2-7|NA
CASSLAGRGSEQYF
TGTGCCAGCAGTTTAGCGGGTCGAGGGTCCGAGCAGTACTTC
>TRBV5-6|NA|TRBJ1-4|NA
CASSLASTEGQKLFF
TGTGCCAGCAGCTTGGCTTCAACCGAGGGTCAAAAACTGTTTTTT
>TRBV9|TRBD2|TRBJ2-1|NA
CASSLEGLGLNEQFF
TGTGCCAGCAGCCTCGAGGGACTAGGTCTCAATGAGCAGTTCTTC
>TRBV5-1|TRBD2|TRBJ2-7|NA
CASSLLAGGREQYF
TGCGCCAGCAGCTTACTAGCGGGGGGTCGCGAGCAGTACTTC
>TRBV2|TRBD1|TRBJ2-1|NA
CASIRTGDNEQFF
TGTGCCAGCATTCGGACAGGGGACAATGAGCAGTTCTTC
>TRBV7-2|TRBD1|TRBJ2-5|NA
CASSFTGEFWETQYF
TGTGCCAGCAGCTTCACAGGGGAATTTTGGGAGACCCAGTACTTC
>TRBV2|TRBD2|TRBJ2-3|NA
CASRAGETDTQYF
TGTGCCAGCAGGGCGGGGGAGACAGATACGCAGTATTTT
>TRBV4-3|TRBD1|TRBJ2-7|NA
CASSQLTGGSYEQYF
TGCGCCAGCAGCCAACTGACAGGGGGCTCCTACGAGCAGTACTTC
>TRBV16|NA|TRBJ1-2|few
CASSQRDIGGYTF
TGTGCCAGCAGCCAAAGGGACATTGGGGGCTACACCTTC
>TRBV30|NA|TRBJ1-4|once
CAGPGVSEKLFF
TGTGCCGGACCAGGGGTGAGCGAAAAACTGTTTTTT
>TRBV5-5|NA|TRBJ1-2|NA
CASSYRDGGYTF
TGTGCCAGCAGCTACAGGGACGGCGGCTACACCTTC